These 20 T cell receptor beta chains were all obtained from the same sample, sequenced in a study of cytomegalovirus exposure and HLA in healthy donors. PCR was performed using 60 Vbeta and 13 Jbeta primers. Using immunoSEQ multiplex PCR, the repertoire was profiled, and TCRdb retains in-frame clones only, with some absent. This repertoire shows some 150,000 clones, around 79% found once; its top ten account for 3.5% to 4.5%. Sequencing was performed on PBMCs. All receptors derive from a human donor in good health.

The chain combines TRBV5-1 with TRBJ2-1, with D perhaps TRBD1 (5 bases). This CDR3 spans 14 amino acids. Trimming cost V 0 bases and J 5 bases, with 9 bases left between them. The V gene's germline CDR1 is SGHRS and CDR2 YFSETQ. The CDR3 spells CASSLDRPHNEQFF. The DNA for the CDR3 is TGCGCCAGCAGCTTGGACAGGCCCCACAATGAGCAGTTCTTC.

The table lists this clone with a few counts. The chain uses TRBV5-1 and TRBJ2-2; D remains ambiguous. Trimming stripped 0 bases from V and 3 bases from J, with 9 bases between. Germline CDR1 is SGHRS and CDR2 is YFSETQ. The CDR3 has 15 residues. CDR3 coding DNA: TGCGCCAGCAGCTTGGTTGGTCGAGACACCGGGGAGCTGTTTTTT. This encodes CASSLVGRDTGELFF.

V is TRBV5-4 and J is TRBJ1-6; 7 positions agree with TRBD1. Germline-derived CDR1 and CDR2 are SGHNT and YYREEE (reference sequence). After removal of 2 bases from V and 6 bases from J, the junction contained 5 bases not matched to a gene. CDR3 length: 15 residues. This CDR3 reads CASSFQQGINSPLHF. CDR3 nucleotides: TGTGCCAGCAGCTTTCAACAGGGGATTAATTCACCCCTCCACTTT.

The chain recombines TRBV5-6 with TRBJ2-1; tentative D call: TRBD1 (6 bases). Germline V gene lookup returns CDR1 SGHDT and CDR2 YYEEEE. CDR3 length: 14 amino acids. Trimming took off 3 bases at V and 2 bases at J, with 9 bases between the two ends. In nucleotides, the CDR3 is TGTGCCAGCAGCTCCGGGACACCCTACAATGAGCAGTTCTTC. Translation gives CASSSGTPYNEQFF. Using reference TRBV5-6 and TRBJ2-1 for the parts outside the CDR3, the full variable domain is DAGVTQSPTHLIKTRGQQVTLRCSPKSGHDTVSWYQQALGQGPQFIFQYYEEEERQRGNFPDRFSGHQFPNYSSELNVNALLLGDSALYLCASSSGTPYNEQFFGPGTRLTVL.

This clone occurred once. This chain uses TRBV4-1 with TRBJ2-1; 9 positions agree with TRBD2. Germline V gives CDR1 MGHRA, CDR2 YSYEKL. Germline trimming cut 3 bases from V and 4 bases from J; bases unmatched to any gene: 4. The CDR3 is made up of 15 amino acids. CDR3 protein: CASSQIAGVYNEQFF. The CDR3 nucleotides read TGCGCCAGCAGCCAGATAGCGGGAGTGTACAATGAGCAGTTCTTC.

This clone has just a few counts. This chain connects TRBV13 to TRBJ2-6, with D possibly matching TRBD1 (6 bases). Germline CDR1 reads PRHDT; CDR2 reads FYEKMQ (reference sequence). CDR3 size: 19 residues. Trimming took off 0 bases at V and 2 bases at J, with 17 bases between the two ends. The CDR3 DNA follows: TGTGCCAGCAGCTTAGGGGTCTTGGCAGGGGCCGCTGGGGCCAACGTCCTGACTTTC. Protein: CASSLGVLAGAAGANVLTF. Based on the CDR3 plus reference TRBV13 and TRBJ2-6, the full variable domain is AAGVIQSPRHLIKEKRETATLKCYPIPRHDTVYWYQQGPGQDPQFLISFYEKMQSDKGSIPDRFSAQQFSDYHSELNMSSLELGDSALYFCASSLGVLAGAAGANVLTFGAGSRLTVL.

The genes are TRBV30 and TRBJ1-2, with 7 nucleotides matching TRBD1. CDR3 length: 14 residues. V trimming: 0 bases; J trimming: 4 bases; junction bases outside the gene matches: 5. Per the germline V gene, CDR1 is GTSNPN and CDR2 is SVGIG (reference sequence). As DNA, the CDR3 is TGTGCCTGGAGTGTGGGGACAGCCTTCTATGGCTACACCTTC. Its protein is CAWSVGTAFYGYTF.

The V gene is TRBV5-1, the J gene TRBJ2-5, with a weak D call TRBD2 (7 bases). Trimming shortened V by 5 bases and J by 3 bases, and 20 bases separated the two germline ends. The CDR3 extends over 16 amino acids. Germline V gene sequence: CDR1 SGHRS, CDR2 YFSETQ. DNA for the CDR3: TGCGCCAGCAGATCAACCTGGGGGAGGGGGGAAGAGACCCAGTACTTC. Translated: CASRSTWGRGEETQYF.

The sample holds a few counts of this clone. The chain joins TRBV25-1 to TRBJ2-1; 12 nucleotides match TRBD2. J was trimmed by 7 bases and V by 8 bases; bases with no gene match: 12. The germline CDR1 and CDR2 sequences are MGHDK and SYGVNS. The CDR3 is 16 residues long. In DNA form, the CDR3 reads TGTGCCAGCGCACTAGCGGGAGGCCTCAGGAGGAATGAGCAGTTCTTC. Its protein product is CASALAGGLRRNEQFF.

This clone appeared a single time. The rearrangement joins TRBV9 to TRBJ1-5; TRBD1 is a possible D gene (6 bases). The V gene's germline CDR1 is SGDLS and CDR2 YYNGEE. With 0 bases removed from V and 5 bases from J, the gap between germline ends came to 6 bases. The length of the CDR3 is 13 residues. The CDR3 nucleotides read TGTGCCAGCAGCGTAGCAGGGGATCAGCCCCAGCATTTT. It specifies CASSVAGDQPQHF.

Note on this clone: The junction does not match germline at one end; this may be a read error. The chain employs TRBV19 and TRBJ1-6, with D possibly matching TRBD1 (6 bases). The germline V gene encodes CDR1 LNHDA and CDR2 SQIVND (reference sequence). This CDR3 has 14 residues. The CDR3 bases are TGTGCCAGTAGTATTGGACAGAATAATTCACCCCCCCACTTT. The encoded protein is CASSIGQNNSPPHF.

The chain's CDR3 is CASGTGNYGYTF. The DNA of the CDR3 is TGTGCCAGCGGGACTGGTAACTATGGCTACACCTTC. The J gene is TRBJ1-2, the V gene TRBV2; tentatively, D is TRBD1 (5 bases). The V end lost 8 bases, the J end lost 1 base, and 8 bases lay between the germline ends. The CDR3 spans 12 residues. From germline, CDR1 is SNHLY and CDR2 FYNNEI. Looking up the rest from reference TRBV2 and TRBJ1-2 gives the full variable domain: EPEVTQTPSHQVTQMGQEVILRCVPISNHLYFYWYRQILGQKVEFLVSFYNNEISEKSEIFDDQFSVERPDGSNFTLKIRSTKLEDSAMYFCASGTGNYGYTFGSGTRLTVV.

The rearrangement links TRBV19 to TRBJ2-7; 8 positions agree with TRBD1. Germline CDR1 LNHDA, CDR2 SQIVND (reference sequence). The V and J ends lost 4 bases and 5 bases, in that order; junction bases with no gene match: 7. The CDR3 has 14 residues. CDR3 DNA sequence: TGTGCCAGTAGTACTCAGGGGGCTCGCGACGAGCAGTACTTC. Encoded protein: CASSTQGARDEQYF.

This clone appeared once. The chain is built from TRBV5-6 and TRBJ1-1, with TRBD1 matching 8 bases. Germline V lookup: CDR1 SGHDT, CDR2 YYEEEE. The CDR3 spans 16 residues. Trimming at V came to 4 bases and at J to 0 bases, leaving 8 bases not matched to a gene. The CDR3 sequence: CASSLLDRALNTEAFF. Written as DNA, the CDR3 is TGTGCCAGCAGCCTCCTGGACAGGGCGTTGAACACTGAAGCTTTCTTT.

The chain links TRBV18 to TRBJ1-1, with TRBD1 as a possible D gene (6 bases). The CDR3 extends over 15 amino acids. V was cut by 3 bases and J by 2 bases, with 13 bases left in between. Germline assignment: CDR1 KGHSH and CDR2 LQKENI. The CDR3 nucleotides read TGTGCCAGCTCACCGGGGCGGGGGGCCAACACTGAAGCTTTCTTT. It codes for CASSPGRGANTEAFF.

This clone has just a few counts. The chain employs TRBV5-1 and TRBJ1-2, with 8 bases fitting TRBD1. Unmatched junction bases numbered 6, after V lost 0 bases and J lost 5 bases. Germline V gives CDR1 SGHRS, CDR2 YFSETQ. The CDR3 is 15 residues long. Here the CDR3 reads CASSLDGQGGYGYTF. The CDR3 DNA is TGCGCCAGCAGCTTGGACGGACAGGGAGGTTATGGCTACACCTTC.

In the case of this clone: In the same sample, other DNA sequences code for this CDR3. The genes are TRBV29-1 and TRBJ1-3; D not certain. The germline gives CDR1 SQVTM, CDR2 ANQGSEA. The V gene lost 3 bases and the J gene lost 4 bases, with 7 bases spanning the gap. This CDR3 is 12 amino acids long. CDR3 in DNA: TGCAGCGTTGAGAGTCCGGGAAACACCATATATTTT. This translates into CSVESPGNTIYF.

CDR3 region: CASSPLSGTGGVLTEAFF. The CDR3, as DNA: TGTGCCAGCTCACCGTTATCCGGGACAGGGGGCGTTCTCACTGAAGCTTTCTTT. This sequence joins TRBV18 and TRBJ1-1, with TRBD1 identical over 12 bases. The length of the CDR3 is 18 residues. V lost 3 bases to trimming and J lost 4 bases; unmatched junction nucleotides: 12. From germline, CDR1 is KGHSH and CDR2 LQKENI.

The CDR3 DNA is TGTGCCAGCAGTTTATTGGGAGCGGGAGTGGTTGAGCAGTTCTTC. Protein sequence: CASSLLGAGVVEQFF. The J gene is TRBJ2-1, the V gene TRBV27; 8 positions agree with TRBD2. Trimming removed 1 base from V and 9 bases from J; junction bases left unmatched: 8. Germline V gene data show CDR1 as MNHEY and CDR2 as SMNVEV (reference sequence). The CDR3 has 15 residues.

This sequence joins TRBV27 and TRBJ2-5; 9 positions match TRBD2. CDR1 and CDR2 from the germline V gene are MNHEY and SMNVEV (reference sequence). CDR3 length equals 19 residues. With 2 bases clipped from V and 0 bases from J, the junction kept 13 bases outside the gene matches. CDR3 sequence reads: CASSLMPLAGTSYQETQYF. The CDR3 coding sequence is TGTGCCAGCAGTTTAATGCCCCTAGCGGGAACCTCGTACCAAGAGACCCAGTACTTC.